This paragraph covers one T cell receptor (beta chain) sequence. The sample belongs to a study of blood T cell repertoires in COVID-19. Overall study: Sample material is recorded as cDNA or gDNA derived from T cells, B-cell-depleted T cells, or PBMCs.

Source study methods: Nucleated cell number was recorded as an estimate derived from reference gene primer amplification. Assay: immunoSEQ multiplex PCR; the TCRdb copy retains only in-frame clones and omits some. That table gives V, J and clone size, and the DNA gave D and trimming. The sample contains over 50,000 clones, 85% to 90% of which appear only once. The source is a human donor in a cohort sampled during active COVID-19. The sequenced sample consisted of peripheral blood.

CDR3 bases: TGTGCCAGCTCACCAACTCAACGACCTCCGGGACTAGCGGCTAGCACAGATACGCAGTATTTT. This translates into CASSPTQRPPGLAASTDTQYF. The V call is TRBV18, the J call TRBJ2-3, with 11 bases identical to TRBD2. CDR3 size: 21 residues. Germline V gives CDR1 KGHSH, CDR2 LQKENI. The junction had 16 bases not matched to a gene; V was cut back by 2 bases and J by 0 bases.